This TCR beta chain was captured in a study of beta chain features in type 1 diabetes. Regarding the study as a whole: Patients showed naive, central memory and Treg TCRB repertoires that appeared more similar than those of healthy donors. Sequencing from cDNA could over-represent high-TCR-expressing cells. Patients with type 1 diabetes showed fewer VDJ junction insertions and more deletions.

The germline gives CDR1 MGHRA, CDR2 YSYEKL. The V gene lost 4 bases and the J gene lost 9 bases, with 13 bases spanning the gap. The CDR3 extends over 13 amino acids. Expressed TCRB transcripts were sequenced, since all the RNA that had been isolated was reverse transcribed. Naive, central memory and regulatory T cell samples produced a mean of around 4 million reads. Clones were sequenced by immunoSEQ multiplex PCR, and TCRdb holds only the in-frame ones, with some missing. Of a few hundred thousand clones in the sample, around 15% were seen once. As for this clone: No antigen is known for it.

The sample consisted of central memory CD4+ T cells from blood. This clonotype originated in a man between 25 and 39 years old in good health. J is TRBJ1-5 and V is TRBV4-1, with a weak D call TRBD1 (6 bases). This chain's CDR3 is CASSLRGRGPQHF. CDR3 nucleotide sequence: TGCGCCAGCAGCCTCAGGGGTCGTGGGCCCCAGCATTTT.